The sequence of this TCR beta chain was determined in a study of cytomegalovirus exposure and HLA in healthy donors. Primers included in the PCR were 60 Vbeta and 13 Jbeta primers. Repertoires were generated with immunoSEQ multiplex PCR, while TCRdb's copy carries only in-frame clones and drops some. This table has 70,000 to 100,000 clones, less than 70% appearing once. This CDR3 spans 14 amino acids. V was pared by 2 bases and J by 6 bases, with 10 bases between. From germline, CDR1 is SGHAT and CDR2 FQNNGV. This chain links TRBV11-2 with TRBJ2-2; D possibly corresponds to TRBD2 (5 bases). Sequenced: PBMCs. This receptor was obtained from a man aged 45-65 years in good health and CMV-seronegative. CDR3 sequence reads: CASSLLLDPGELFF. CDR3 sequence (DNA): TGTGCCAGCAGCTTATTACTAGATCCCGGGGAGCTGTTTTTT.